This T cell receptor (beta chain) was identified in a study of T-cell memory formation after mild COVID-19. The study's findings and limits: The authors did not confirm SARS-CoV-2 specificity of second-wave clones peaking day 37. Later expanders leaned CD4+, whereas day 15 to 85 contracting clones were balanced CD4/CD8. Cross-reactive memory apparently joined, as some responding clones appeared in pre-infection memory.

From 5'RACE with constant-segment primers came TCR alpha and TCR beta cDNA libraries that carried sample barcodes and UMIs. A single record per CDR3 protein comes from TCRdb applying MiXCR to the 5' RACE reads. Of approximately 400,000 distinct CDR3 sequences listed, around 17% are singletons. As for this clonotype: What it binds is unknown.

The sample consisted of PBMCs or a T cell subset sorted from them (not recorded which). This receptor was obtained from a man in his late teens or twenties who had mild COVID-19 (a few samples of this study predate the infection). Cell type and time point are not known.

CDR3 DNA: TGTGCCAGCAGCTCCAATCTTGGGAGGGACTCCTATAATTCACCCCTCCACTTT. Its protein product is CASSSNLGRDSYNSPLHF. This chain uses TRBV5-5 with TRBJ1-6, with unresolved D. This CDR3 region has 18 residues. Germline V CDR1 and CDR2: SGHKS, YYEKEE (reference sequence). Between the trimmed V and J ends, which lost 3 bases and 0 bases, there was a span of 16 bases.